Each of the 9 T cell receptor beta chains below was sequenced from the same sample in a study of cytomegalovirus exposure and HLA in healthy donors. TCRdb keeps only in-frame clones here, not all; method: immunoSEQ multiplex PCR. Among about 200,000 clones listed, 80% to 90% were seen once. The specimen sequenced was PBMCs. These receptors originate from a woman aged 30 to 39 in good health and CMV-seropositive.

The rearrangement uses TRBV18 and TRBJ1-2, with D unclear. Trimming took off 5 bases at V and 2 bases at J, with 15 bases between the two ends. CDR3 length: 15 amino acids. The germline CDR1 and CDR2 sequences are KGHSH and LQKENI. The CDR3: CASSEGLGRNYGYTF. In DNA form, the CDR3 reads TGTGCCAGCTCAGAAGGACTGGGGAGGAACTATGGCTACACCTTC.

The V call is TRBV29-1, the J call TRBJ2-7; D is perhaps TRBD2 (5 bases). This CDR3 comprises 12 residues. V gave up 5 bases and J gave up 5 bases, with 13 bases separating them. The germline gives CDR1 SQVTM, CDR2 ANQGSEA. This CDR3 is CSVSPGWNEQYF. DNA for the CDR3: TGCAGCGTTTCTCCGGGGTGGAACGAGCAGTACTTC.

The chain carries TRBV2 and TRBJ2-7; D is uncertain. Germline V lookup: CDR1 SNHLY, CDR2 FYNNEI. V lost 7 bases and J 2 bases, leaving 6 bases between the germline ends. This CDR3 has 11 residues. CDR3 DNA sequence: TGTGCCAGCACTATCGCCTACGAGCAGTACTTC. Amino acid sequence: CASTIAYEQYF.

J is TRBJ1-2 and V is TRBV11-2; perhaps TRBD1 as D (5 bases). The CDR3 sequence is 13 residues long. The germline V and J ends were trimmed by 1 base and 8 bases, with 11 bases remaining between them. Germline values: CDR1 SGHAT, CDR2 FQNNGV. The CDR3 loop reads CASSLAGGEGYTF. CDR3 bases: TGTGCCAGCAGCTTAGCGGGAGGGGAGGGCTACACCTTC.

The rearrangement links TRBV2 to TRBJ1-1; D perhaps matches TRBD1 (6 bases). The CDR3 runs to 15 residues. The V and J ends lost 4 bases and 3 bases respectively, with 15 bases between them. From germline, CDR1 is SNHLY and CDR2 FYNNEI. CDR3 DNA sequence: TGTGCCAGCAGTGGTACCCCGGGACATTACACTGAAGCTTTCTTT. It yields the protein CASSGTPGHYTEAFF.

The rearrangement uses TRBV28 and TRBJ2-5; weak D call: TRBD2 (5 bases). Trimming took off 3 bases at V and 4 bases at J, with 9 bases between the two ends. CDR1 is MDHEN and CDR2 is SYDVKM in the germline V gene. The CDR3 is 13 residues long. The CDR3 DNA sequence: TGTGCCAGCAGTTTTCAGCTAGCAGAGACCCAGTACTTC. Translating it yields CASSFQLAETQYF.

The chain employs TRBV5-1 and TRBJ2-2; perhaps TRBD1 as D (6 bases). Trimming stripped 3 bases from V and 4 bases from J, with 13 bases between. CDR1 is SGHRS and CDR2 is YFSETQ in the germline V gene. This CDR3 has 15 residues. The chain's CDR3 is CASSYQGLGTGELFF. Here the CDR3 DNA reads TGCGCCAGCAGCTACCAGGGGCTCGGCACCGGGGAGCTGTTTTTT.

The CDR3 nucleotides read TGCGCCAGCAGCCACGCGACTAGCGGGACAACCGCGGATGAGCAGTTCTTC. Translation gives CASSHATSGTTADEQFF. The chain is built from TRBV4-1 and TRBJ2-1, with 11 bases identical to TRBD2. This CDR3 spans 17 amino acids. The J segment lost 8 bases and the V segment lost 3 bases, leaving 12 bases of the junction unmatched. Germline assignment: CDR1 MGHRA and CDR2 YSYEKL.

The chain couples TRBV18 to TRBJ2-7; TRBD1 matches 7 bases. CDR1 KGHSH and CDR2 LQKENI come from the germline V gene. There are 13 residues in the CDR3. With V trimmed by 8 bases and J by 3 bases, 7 bases remained unmatched. CDR3 in amino acids: CASTTGTDYEQYF. Here the CDR3 DNA reads TGTGCCAGCACCACAGGGACAGACTACGAGCAGTACTTC.